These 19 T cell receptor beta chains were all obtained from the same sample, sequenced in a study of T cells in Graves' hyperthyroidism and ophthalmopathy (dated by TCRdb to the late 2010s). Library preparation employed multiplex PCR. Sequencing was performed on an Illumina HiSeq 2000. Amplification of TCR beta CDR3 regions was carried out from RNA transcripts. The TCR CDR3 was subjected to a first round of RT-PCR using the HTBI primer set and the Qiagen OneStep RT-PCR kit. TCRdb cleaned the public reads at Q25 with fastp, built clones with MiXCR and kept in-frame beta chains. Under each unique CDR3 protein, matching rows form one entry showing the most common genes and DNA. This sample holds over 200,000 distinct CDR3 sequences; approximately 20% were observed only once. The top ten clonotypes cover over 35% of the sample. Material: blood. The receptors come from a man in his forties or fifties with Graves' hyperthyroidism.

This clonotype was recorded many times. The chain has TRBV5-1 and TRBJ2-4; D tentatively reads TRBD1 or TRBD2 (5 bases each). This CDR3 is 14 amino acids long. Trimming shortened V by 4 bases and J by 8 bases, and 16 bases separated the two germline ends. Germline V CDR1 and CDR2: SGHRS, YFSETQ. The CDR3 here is CASSQGPSEDIQYF. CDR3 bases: TGCGCCAGCAGCCAGGGACCGTCGGAGGACATTCAGTACTTC.

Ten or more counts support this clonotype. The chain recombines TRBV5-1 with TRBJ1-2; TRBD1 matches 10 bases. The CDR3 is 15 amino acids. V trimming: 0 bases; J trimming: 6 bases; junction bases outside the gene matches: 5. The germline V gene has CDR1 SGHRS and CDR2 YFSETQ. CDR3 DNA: TGCGCCAGCAGCTTGGAGGTGACAGGGGGCGATGGCTACACCTTC. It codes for CASSLEVTGGDGYTF.

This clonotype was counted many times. The DNA for the CDR3 is TGTGCCAGCAGTTCCCTTCCTGGCGGCGATGGCTACACCTTC. Protein sequence: CASSSLPGGDGYTF. The V call is TRBV12-3 or TRBV12-4, the J call TRBJ1-2; no clear D gene. The V end lost 4 bases, the J end lost 6 bases, and 15 bases lay between the germline ends. CDR3 length equals 14 residues.

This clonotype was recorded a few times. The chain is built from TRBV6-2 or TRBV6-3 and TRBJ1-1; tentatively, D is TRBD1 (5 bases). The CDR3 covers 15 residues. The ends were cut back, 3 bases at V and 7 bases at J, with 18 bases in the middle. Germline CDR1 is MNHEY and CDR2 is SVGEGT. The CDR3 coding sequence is TGTGCCAGCAGTTATAGGGGACCTGTTTCCGGTGAAGCTTTCTTT. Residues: CASSYRGPVSGEAFF.

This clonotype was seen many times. CDR3 region: CASRGQGSSPLHF. The DNA for the CDR3 is TGTGCCAGCCGAGGACAGGGAAGTTCACCCCTCCACTTT. V and J are TRBV12-3 or TRBV12-4 and TRBJ1-6; 8 bases match TRBD1. The ends lost 8 bases at V and 9 bases at J; junction bases unmatched: 6. The CDR3 loop spans 13 amino acids.

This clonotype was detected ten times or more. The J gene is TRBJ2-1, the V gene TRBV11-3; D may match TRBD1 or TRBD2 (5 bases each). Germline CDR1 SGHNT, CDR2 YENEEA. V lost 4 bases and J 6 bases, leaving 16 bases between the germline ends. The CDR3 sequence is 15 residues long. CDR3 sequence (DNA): TGTGCCAGCAGCTCCTACGACAGCAGCGGCAATGAGCAGTTCTTC. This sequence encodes CASSSYDSSGNEQFF.

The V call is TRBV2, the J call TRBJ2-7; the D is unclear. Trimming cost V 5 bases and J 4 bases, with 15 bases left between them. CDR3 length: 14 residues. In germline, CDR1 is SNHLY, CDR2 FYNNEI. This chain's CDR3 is CASSQGIVPYEQYF. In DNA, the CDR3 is TGTGCCAGCAGTCAAGGGATCGTACCTTACGAGCAGTACTTC.

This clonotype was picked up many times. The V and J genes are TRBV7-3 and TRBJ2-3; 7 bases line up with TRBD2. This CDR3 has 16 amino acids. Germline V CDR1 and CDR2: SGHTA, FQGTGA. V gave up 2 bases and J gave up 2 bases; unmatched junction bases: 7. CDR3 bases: TGTGCCAGCAGCTTAGCGGGGGACTACACCACAGATACGCAGTATTTT. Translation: CASSLAGDYTTDTQYF. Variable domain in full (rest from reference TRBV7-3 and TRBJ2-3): GAGVSQTPSNKVTEKGKYVELRCDPISGHTALYWYRQSLGQGPEFLIYFQGTGAADDSGLPNDRFFAVRPEGSVSTLKIQRTERGDSAVYLCASSLAGDYTTDTQYFGPGTRLTVL.

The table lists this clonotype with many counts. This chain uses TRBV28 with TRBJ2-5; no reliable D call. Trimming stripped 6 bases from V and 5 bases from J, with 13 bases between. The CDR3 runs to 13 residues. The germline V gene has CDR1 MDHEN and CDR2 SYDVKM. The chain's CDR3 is CASSTHTAETQYF. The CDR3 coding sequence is TGTGCCAGCAGCACCCACACGGCGGAGACCCAGTACTTC.

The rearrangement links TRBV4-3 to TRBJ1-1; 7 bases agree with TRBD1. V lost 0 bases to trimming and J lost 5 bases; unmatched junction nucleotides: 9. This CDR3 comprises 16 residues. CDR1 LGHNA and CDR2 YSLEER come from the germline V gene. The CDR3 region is CASSQEISGGGTEAFF. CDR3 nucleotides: TGCGCCAGCAGCCAAGAGATCTCAGGGGGAGGAACTGAAGCTTTCTTT.

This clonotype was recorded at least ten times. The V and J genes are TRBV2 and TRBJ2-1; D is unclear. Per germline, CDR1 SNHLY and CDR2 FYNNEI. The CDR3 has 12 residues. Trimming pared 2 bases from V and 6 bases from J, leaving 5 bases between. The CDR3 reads CASSEYGNEQFF. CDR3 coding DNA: TGTGCCAGCAGTGAATACGGCAATGAGCAGTTCTTC.

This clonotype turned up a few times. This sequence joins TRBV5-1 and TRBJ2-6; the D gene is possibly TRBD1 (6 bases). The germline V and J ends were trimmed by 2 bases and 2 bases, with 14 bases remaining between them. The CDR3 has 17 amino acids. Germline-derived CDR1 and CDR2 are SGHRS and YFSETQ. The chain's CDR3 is CASSFQGSTTGANVLTF. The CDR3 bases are TGCGCCAGCAGCTTTCAGGGGAGTACTACTGGGGCCAACGTCCTGACTTTC.

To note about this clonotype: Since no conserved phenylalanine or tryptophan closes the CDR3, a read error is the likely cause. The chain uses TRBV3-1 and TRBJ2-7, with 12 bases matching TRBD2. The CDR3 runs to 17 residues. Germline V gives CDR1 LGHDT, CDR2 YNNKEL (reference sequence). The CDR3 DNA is TGTGCCGGCAGCCTGACTAGCGGGGGCTCCAGCTCCTACGAGCAGTACCTC. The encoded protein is CAGSLTSGGSSSYEQYL.

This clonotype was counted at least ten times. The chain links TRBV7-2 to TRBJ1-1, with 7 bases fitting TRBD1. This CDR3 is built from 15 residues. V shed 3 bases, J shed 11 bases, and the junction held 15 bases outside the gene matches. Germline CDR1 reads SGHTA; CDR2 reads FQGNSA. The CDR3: CASSFRGMGGQNAFF. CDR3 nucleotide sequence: TGTGCCAGCAGCTTCAGGGGGATGGGGGGGCAGAACGCTTTCTTT.

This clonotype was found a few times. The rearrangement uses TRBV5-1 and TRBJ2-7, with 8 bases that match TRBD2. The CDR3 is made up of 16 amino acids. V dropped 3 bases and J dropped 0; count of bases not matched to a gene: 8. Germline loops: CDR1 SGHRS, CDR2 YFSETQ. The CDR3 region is CASSWPTSDHSYEQYF. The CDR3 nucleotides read TGCGCCAGCAGCTGGCCGACTAGCGATCACTCCTACGAGCAGTACTTC.

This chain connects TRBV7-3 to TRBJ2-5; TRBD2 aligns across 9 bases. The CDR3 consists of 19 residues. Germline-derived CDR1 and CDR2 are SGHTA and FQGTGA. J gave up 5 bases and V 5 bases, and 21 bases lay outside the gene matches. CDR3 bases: TGTGCCAGCAGCCCGCTCGCGGGCGGGGGGGCCGACCTGGGCGAGACCCAGTACTTC. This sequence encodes CASSPLAGGGADLGETQYF.

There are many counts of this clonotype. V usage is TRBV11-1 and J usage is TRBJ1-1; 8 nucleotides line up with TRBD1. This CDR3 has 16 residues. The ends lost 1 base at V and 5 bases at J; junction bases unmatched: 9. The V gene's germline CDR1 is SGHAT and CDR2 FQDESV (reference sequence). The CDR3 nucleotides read TGTGCCAGCAGCTTAGGGACAGGGAATTCTCGGACTGAAGCTTTCTTT. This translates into CASSLGTGNSRTEAFF.

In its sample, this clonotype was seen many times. The CDR3 sequence is CASRQTGGLGEKLFF. CDR3 nucleotide sequence: TGTGCCAGCAGACAGACAGGGGGCTTGGGTGAAAAACTGTTTTTT. The chain is built from TRBV6-1 and TRBJ1-4; 10 positions agree with TRBD1. The V gene end was trimmed by 6 bases and the J gene end by 7 bases; junction bases not matched to a gene: 8. In germline, CDR1 is MNHNS, CDR2 SASEGT. The CDR3 covers 15 residues.

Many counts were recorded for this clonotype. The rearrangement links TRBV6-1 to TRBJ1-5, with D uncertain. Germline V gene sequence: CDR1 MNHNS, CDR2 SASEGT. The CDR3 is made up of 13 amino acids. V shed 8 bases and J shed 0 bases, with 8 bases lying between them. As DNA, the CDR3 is TGTGCCAGCCGTGCCTATAGCAATCAGCCCCAGCATTTT. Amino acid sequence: CASRAYSNQPQHF.